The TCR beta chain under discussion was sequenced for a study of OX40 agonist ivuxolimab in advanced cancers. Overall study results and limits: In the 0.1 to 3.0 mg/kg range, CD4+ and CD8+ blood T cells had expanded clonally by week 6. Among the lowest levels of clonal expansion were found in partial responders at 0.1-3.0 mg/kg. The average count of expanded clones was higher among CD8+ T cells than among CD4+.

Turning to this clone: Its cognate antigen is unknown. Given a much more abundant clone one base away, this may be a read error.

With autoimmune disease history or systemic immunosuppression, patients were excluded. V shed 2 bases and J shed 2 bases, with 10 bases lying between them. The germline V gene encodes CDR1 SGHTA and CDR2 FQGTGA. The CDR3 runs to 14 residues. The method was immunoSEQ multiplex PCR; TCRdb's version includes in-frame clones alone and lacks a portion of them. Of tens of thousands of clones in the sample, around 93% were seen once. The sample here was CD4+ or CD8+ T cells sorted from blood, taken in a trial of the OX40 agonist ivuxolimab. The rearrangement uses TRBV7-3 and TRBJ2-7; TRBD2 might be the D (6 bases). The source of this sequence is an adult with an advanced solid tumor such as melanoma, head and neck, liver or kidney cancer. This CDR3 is CASSLGGSPYEQYF. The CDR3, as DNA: TGTGCCAGCAGCTTAGGGGGGAGCCCCTACGAGCAGTACTTC.